This T cell receptor beta chain was captured by sequencing in a study of cytomegalovirus exposure and HLA in healthy donors. This table comes from immunoSEQ multiplex PCR, and its TCRdb copy is limited to in-frame clones, with some not included. Among about 65,000 clones listed, about 94% were seen once. Whole-study findings and limits: Rarity held for most TCR sequences, but there were some public TCRs that occurred in many donors. It was confirmed in vitro that a few of the CMV-associated chains were specific for CMV antigens.

CDR3 length equals 14 residues. Germline-derived CDR1 and CDR2 are GTSNPN and SVGIG (reference sequence). V lost 0 bases, J lost 4 bases, and 10 bases lay in between. With respect to this clone: Its antigen is unidentified.

The sequenced material came from PBMCs. This receptor was identified in a man between 18 and 29 years old in good health and CMV-seropositive. The chain recombines TRBV30 with TRBJ1-3; tentative D call: TRBD1 (5 bases). This chain's CDR3 is CAWSVPGRGNTIYF. CDR3 DNA sequence: TGTGCCTGGAGTGTACCAGGGCGAGGAAACACCATATATTTT.